Presented here are 24 T cell receptor beta chains from one specimen sequenced in a study of blood T cells in healthy people across ages. The second PCR ran about 6 to 11 cycles with a sample-barcoded 5' primer and J-beta primers. Via MiXCR, TCRdb re-called the 5' RACE reads, giving one row per CDR3 protein. The sample records over a million distinct CDR3 sequences, almost 60% being singletons. Sequenced sample: blood. Every receptor here comes from a man aged 18-30 years in good health.

This chain links TRBV4-1 with TRBJ1-4; D is ambiguous. The V gene lost 1 base and the J gene lost 6 bases, with 9 bases spanning the gap. The CDR3 totals 14 residues. Germline CDR1 reads MGHRA; CDR2 reads YSYEKL. CDR3 amino acids: CASSQGPTDEKLFF. The CDR3 bases are TGCGCCAGCAGCCAAGGACCCACTGATGAAAAACTGTTTTTT.

The J gene is TRBJ1-5, the V gene TRBV4-1; a weak D match, TRBD1 (5 bases). Trimming left V 3 bases short and J 3 bases short, with 9 bases between. From germline, CDR1 is MGHRA and CDR2 YSYEKL. This CDR3 spans 14 amino acids. The CDR3 sequence: CASSQGPINQPQHF. The CDR3 DNA reads TGCGCCAGCAGCCAGGGACCGATCAATCAGCCCCAGCATTTT.

This clonotype was seen a single time. The CDR3 is CASSEVAGFLGYTF. The CDR3 DNA reads TGTGCCAGCAGTGAAGTTGCAGGCTTTCTTGGCTACACCTTC. The chain carries TRBV2 and TRBJ1-2, with D hard to call. The CDR3 extends over 14 amino acids. Germline V gives CDR1 SNHLY, CDR2 FYNNEI. V was trimmed by 1 base and J by 7 bases, leaving 13 bases between them.

The chain has TRBV7-2 and TRBJ1-5; D gene ambiguous. The V and J ends lost 1 base and 0 bases respectively, with 10 bases between them. CDR1 is SGHTA, CDR2 FQGNSA, per germline. The CDR3 covers 16 residues. The CDR3 loop is CASSLVARYSNQPQHF. CDR3 in DNA: TGTGCCAGCAGCTTAGTAGCCAGATATAGCAATCAGCCCCAGCATTTT.

The chain employs TRBV29-1 and TRBJ1-4; D might be TRBD1 (6 bases). The V end was cut by 7 bases, the J end by 8 bases, with 11 bases between. The CDR3 loop spans 11 amino acids. Germline values: CDR1 SQVTM, CDR2 ANQGSEA. The CDR3 spells CSGAGGEKLFF. The DNA for the CDR3 is TGCAGCGGGGCGGGGGGCGAAAAACTGTTTTTT.

The V and J genes are TRBV5-1 and TRBJ1-1; D remains ambiguous. Trimming left V 3 bases short and J 4 bases short, with 16 bases between. CDR1 SGHRS and CDR2 YFSETQ come from the germline V gene. CDR3 length: 15 amino acids. CDR3 loop: CASSWGGSAATEAFF. The CDR3 DNA sequence: TGCGCCAGCAGCTGGGGTGGGAGTGCGGCCACTGAAGCTTTCTTT.

This chain links TRBV4-1 with TRBJ2-1, with 9 bases fitting TRBD2. The J call may be mistaken, given a closer DNA end match to TRBJ2-7. This CDR3 contains 18 residues. Germline CDR1 is MGHRA and CDR2 is YSYEKL. CDR3 loop: CASSQASQSGRRYNEQYF. In nucleotides, the CDR3 is TGCGCCAGCAGCCAAGCTTCTCAAAGCGGGAGGCGGTACAATGAGCAGTACTTC.

This clonotype was seen more than once but under ten times. The chain is built from TRBV10-3 and TRBJ2-7; TRBD2 aligns across 11 bases. Germline trimming cut 3 bases from V and 4 bases from J; bases unmatched to any gene: 8. CDR3 size: 16 residues. The V gene's germline CDR1 is ENHRY and CDR2 SYGVKD. The CDR3 DNA is TGTGCCATCAGTGACCTTACTAGCGGGAGAATGTACGAGCAGTACTTC. Translating gives CAISDLTSGRMYEQYF.

This clonotype was seen just once. The rearrangement uses TRBV7-9 and TRBJ1-1, with D perhaps TRBD1 (6 bases). The V end lost 2 bases, the J end lost 0 bases, and 13 bases lay between the germline ends. Germline V gene lookup returns CDR1 SEHNR and CDR2 FQNEAQ (reference sequence). This CDR3 is built from 16 residues. CDR3 amino acids: CASSLRGEKLNTEAFF. CDR3 nucleotide sequence: TGTGCCAGCAGCTTAAGGGGGGAGAAACTGAACACTGAAGCTTTCTTT.

The chain joins TRBV10-3 to TRBJ1-1, with D possibly being TRBD1 (5 bases). Deletions cut 9 bases from V and 3 bases from J, with 17 bases between. Germline V gene lookup returns CDR1 ENHRY and CDR2 SYGVKD. The CDR3 runs to 14 residues. DNA for the CDR3: TGTGCCATACGGGGGGACCTCGATGACACTGAAGCTTTCTTT. Amino acid sequence: CAIRGDLDDTEAFF.

This clonotype was seen once. This chain uses TRBV30 with TRBJ2-1; D may be TRBD1 (6 bases). V shed 7 bases and J shed 8 bases, with 18 bases lying between them. The CDR3 contains 13 residues. Looked up from germline, CDR1 is GTSNPN and CDR2 is SVGIG (reference sequence). The CDR3 DNA reads as TGTGCCTCCCCGGGCAGGGGAAAGGATGAGCAGTTCTTC. Residues: CASPGRGKDEQFF.

The chain uses TRBV6-6 and TRBJ1-1; no clear D. CDR3 length: 13 residues. Germline V gives CDR1 MNHNY, CDR2 SVGAGI (reference sequence). Trimming pared 6 bases from V and 3 bases from J, leaving 11 bases between. The CDR3 is CASRDHGDTEAFF. As DNA, the CDR3 is TGTGCCAGCAGGGACCACGGAGACACTGAAGCTTTCTTT.

This rearrangement joins TRBV4-3 to TRBJ2-1; D unresolved. With 1 base removed from V and 1 base from J, the gap between germline ends came to 5 bases. Looked up from germline, CDR1 is LGHNA and CDR2 is YSLEER. The CDR3 has 14 amino acids. This chain's CDR3 is CASSQAESYNEQFF. In DNA form, the CDR3 reads TGCGCCAGCAGCCAAGCGGAATCCTACAATGAGCAGTTCTTC.

CDR3 residues: CASSLDNEDQETQYF. The CDR3 region has the DNA TGCGCCAGCAGCTTGGACAACGAGGACCAAGAGACCCAGTACTTC. This sequence joins TRBV5-1 and TRBJ2-5; no reliable D call. Germline V gene data show CDR1 as SGHRS and CDR2 as YFSETQ. V lost 0 bases, J lost 0 bases, and 9 bases lay in between. This CDR3 has 15 residues.

The DNA for the CDR3 is TGCGCCAGCAGCCAAGAGGGACAGGACCCAGGTGAGCAGTTCTTC. As protein: CASSQEGQDPGEQFF. This rearrangement joins TRBV4-1 to TRBJ2-1; 8 bases map to TRBD1. The CDR3 is made up of 15 amino acids. Germline V gene sequence: CDR1 MGHRA, CDR2 YSYEKL. J was trimmed by 9 bases and V by 0 bases; bases with no gene match: 7.

The chain links TRBV20-1 to TRBJ1-1; TRBD1 is a possible D gene (5 bases). Germline CDR1 and CDR2: DFQATT and SNEGSKA (reference sequence). This CDR3 comprises 13 residues. V was pared by 4 bases and J by 7 bases, with 16 bases between. The CDR3 DNA reads TGCAGTGCTAAAATGGGACTCCCAAGTGAAGCTTTCTTT. It encodes CSAKMGLPSEAFF.

On this clonotype: A read error may be the cause here, since a much bigger clone is one base away. This chain uses TRBV9 with TRBJ2-4, with 11 bases identical to TRBD2. CDR1 SGDLS and CDR2 YYNGEE come from the germline V gene. There are 17 residues in the CDR3. The CDR3 is CASSFLTSGIAKNIQCF. CDR3 coding DNA: TGTGCCAGCAGCTTCCTGACTAGCGGGATAGCCAAAAACATTCAGTGCTTC.

The J gene is TRBJ1-6, the V gene TRBV20-1; no reliable D call. Trimming took off 0 bases at V and 1 base at J, with 7 bases between the two ends. The CDR3 spans 15 residues. Germline CDR1 is DFQATT and CDR2 is SNEGSKA (reference sequence). The CDR3 loop reads CSARDWQSYNSPLHF. As DNA, the CDR3 is TGCAGTGCTAGAGATTGGCAGTCCTATAATTCACCCCTCCACTTT.

This chain connects TRBV3-1 to TRBJ2-7; TRBD2 is a possible D gene (6 bases). Per germline, CDR1 LGHDT and CDR2 YNNKEL (reference sequence). V was shortened by 5 bases and J by 3 bases, with 14 bases between the two germline ends. This CDR3 has 14 amino acids. CDR3 bases: TGTGCCAGCAGCACTCGGGACTCGCGCTACGAGCAGTACTTC. Translating it yields CASSTRDSRYEQYF.

This chain joins TRBV10-3 and TRBJ2-7; 10 bases match TRBD2. The CDR3 has 17 amino acids. The V and J ends lost 7 bases and 2 bases, in that order; junction bases with no gene match: 14. The germline gives CDR1 ENHRY, CDR2 SYGVKD. The CDR3 sequence is CAIKSPLAGADTYEQYF. DNA of the CDR3: TGTGCCATCAAAAGCCCTCTAGCGGGGGCCGACACCTACGAGCAGTACTTC.

V usage is TRBV12-3 or TRBV12-4 and J usage is TRBJ2-7; 8 nucleotides align to TRBD2. The V gene end was trimmed by 5 bases and the J gene end by 5 bases; junction bases not matched to a gene: 17. The CDR3 is 17 amino acids. The CDR3 nucleotides are TGTGCCAGCAGTCCTATACGGGCGGGAGGTGTCAGCGACGAGCAGTACTTC. Protein sequence: CASSPIRAGGVSDEQYF.

The chain links TRBV28 to TRBJ2-7; D gene ambiguous. This CDR3 has 11 residues. Trimming removed 6 bases at V and 5 bases at J, with 8 bases between. CDR1 is MDHEN, CDR2 SYDVKM, per germline. The chain's CDR3 is CASRDWDEQYF. CDR3 bases: TGTGCCAGCAGGGATTGGGACGAGCAGTACTTC.

The chain couples TRBV6-5 to TRBJ1-2, with TRBD1 matching over 7 bases. Germline CDR1 is MNHEY and CDR2 is SVGAGI. Unmatched junction bases numbered 7, after V lost 6 bases and J lost 6 bases. The CDR3 covers 13 residues. This CDR3 reads CASSNRGDHGYTF. The DNA of the CDR3 is TGTGCCAGCAGCAACAGGGGCGACCATGGCTACACCTTC.

The V and J genes are TRBV6-6 and TRBJ2-7; D ambiguous. CDR3 length: 14 amino acids. Trimming took off 4 bases at V and 0 bases at J, with 10 bases between the two ends. Germline assignment: CDR1 MNHNY and CDR2 SVGAGI (reference sequence). CDR3 bases: TGTGCCAGCAGTTCATCGGACGGCTCCTACGAGCAGTACTTC. It codes for CASSSSDGSYEQYF.